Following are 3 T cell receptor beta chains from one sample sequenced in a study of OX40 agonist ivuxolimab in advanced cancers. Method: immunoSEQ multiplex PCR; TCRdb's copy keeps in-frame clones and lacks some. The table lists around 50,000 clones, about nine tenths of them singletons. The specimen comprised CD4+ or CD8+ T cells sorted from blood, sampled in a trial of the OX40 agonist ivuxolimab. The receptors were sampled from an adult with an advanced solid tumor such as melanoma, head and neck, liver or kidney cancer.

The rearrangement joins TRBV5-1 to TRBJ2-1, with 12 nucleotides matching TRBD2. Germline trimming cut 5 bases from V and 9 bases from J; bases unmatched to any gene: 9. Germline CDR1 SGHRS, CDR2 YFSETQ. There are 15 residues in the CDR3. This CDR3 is CASRGILAGGSEQFF. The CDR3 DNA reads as TGCGCCAGCAGGGGGATACTAGCGGGAGGAAGTGAGCAGTTCTTC.

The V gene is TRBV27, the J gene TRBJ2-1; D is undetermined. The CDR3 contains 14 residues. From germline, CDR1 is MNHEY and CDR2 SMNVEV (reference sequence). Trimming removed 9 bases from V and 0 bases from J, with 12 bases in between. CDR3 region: CASTLKGSYNEQFF. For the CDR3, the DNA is TGTGCCAGTACCCTGAAGGGCTCCTACAATGAGCAGTTCTTC.

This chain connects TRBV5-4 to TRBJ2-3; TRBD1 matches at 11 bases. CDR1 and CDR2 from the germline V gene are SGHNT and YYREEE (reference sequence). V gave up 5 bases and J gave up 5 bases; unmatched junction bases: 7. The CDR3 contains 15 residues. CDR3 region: CASSPGQGAVDTQYF. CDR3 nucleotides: TGTGCCAGCAGTCCCGGACAGGGGGCTGTAGATACGCAGTATTTT. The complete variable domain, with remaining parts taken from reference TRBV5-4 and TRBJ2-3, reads ETGVTQSPTHLIKTRGQQVTLRCSSQSGHNTVSWYQQALGQGPQFIFQYYREEENGRGNFPPRFSGLQFPNYSSELNVNALELDDSALYLCASSPGQGAVDTQYFGPGTRLTVL.